The present TCR beta chain was sequenced within a study of OX40 agonist ivuxolimab in advanced cancers. Prior autoimmune disease or systemic immunosuppression barred patients. Measured with immunoSEQ multiplex PCR; TCRdb has only the in-frame clones, and not every one. The sample carries roughly 67,000 clones, about 92% recorded once. Germline V gene data show CDR1 as LNHDA and CDR2 as SQIVND (reference sequence). The V end was cut by 9 bases, the J end by 4 bases, with 21 bases between. This CDR3 contains 15 residues. The sequenced sample was CD4+ or CD8+ T cells sorted from blood, obtained in a trial of the OX40 agonist ivuxolimab. This TCR was sampled from an adult with an advanced solid tumor such as melanoma, head and neck, liver or kidney cancer. J is TRBJ1-2 and V is TRBV19, with D perhaps matching TRBD1 (6 bases). CDR3 residues: CASYSPGAPLYGYTF. The CDR3 bases are TGTGCCAGCTATTCGCCGGGGGCCCCACTCTATGGCTACACCTTC.